The subject of this entry is one TCR beta chain. Its antigen specificity is not known. From its cysteine to its phenylalanine, the CDR3 spans 14 amino acids. Just the 42-base CDR3 DNA is kept, in frame starting at base 1. V loses 0 bases, J loses 2 bases, and the germline ends lie 8 bases apart. CDR1 and CDR2 (MNHEY, SVGAGI) derive from the germline V gene. The sample originates from a study of cytomegalovirus exposure and HLA in healthy donors (dated by TCRdb to about 2017). Some background on the complete study: In an earlier analysis of roughly 500 of the donors, approximately 300 Gb of sequence data and approximately 120 million unique TCR beta sequences from roughly 200 million T cells were reported. Approximately 310 gigabases of sequencing data and around 85 million unique TCR sequences made up an early release that covered several hundred HLA-typed donors. The genetic ancestry cluster associated with self-reported Caucasian donors included 81% of the approximately 430 genotyped donors. The study was designed to test whether signatures of past pathogen exposure could be identified by cataloging public T cell receptors. Using immunosequencing, the study profiled T cell repertoires from 640 or so subjects and related those repertoires to cytomegalovirus serostatus. A separate validation cohort of roughly 130 different subjects was used in addition to the 666-subject first cohort. To predict cytomegalovirus infection status, the study combined high-throughput TCR immunosequencing, statistical association of individual TCRs with disease status, and machine learning. In a later analysis, previously published TCR beta repertoires from more than 500 donors were re-analyzed and high-resolution HLA genotyping was added so that TCR occurrence patterns could be studied. Rather than drawing on any new phenotypic data, the later analysis identified candidate immune exposures from TCR beta sequences and the way those sequences occurred across donors. An earlier analysis of fewer than 750 of the donors used high-throughput TCR beta sequencing to judge whether each TCR beta V gene segment behaved as functional or pseudogenic. Donor age, sex, ethnicity and CMV serostatus were compiled together with the repertoire data. Genome-wide SNP genotypes for about 65% of the roughly 670 donors were used in a later genetic analysis, which treated that subset as a discovery cohort. All discovery cohort repertoires had been generated on a single sequencing platform. HLA typing covered class I and class II loci at four-digit resolution. The number of donors typed differed by locus, with about 629-630 for A, B, C, DRB1 and DQB1, approximately 500 for DQA1, under 610 for DPA1, and some 470 for DPB1. About five DR-DQ haplotypes were handled as single units for association and clustering, since linkage in the cohort was strong. On average, about 240,000 unique TCR beta nucleotide sequences were sequenced per donor among a few hundred genotyped donors of the cohort, with 15% to 20% of those sequences being non-productive. Summary of the overall study and its limitations: Correlated functional status among segregating V segments might be attributable to linkage disequilibrium, but an unknown experimental factor could not be ruled out. Cytomegalovirus status was reported to be diagnosed by the classifier with high specificity and sensitivity in both the original and validation cohorts. CMV serostatus was the only immune exposure information available for the cohort. It was suggested by the authors that the approach could potentially be generalized to other disease states and immunological phenotypes. The earlier analysis of 587 of the donors excluded approximately 17 rarely observed V segments, including chromosome 9 orphons, because counts were too low. Because the 87-base-pair reads could not distinguish some IMGT-functional V segments, including TRBV6-2 and TRBV6-3, those segments were excluded. A later analysis reported that several top co-occurrence clusters appeared linked to parvovirus B19, influenza, CMV and Epstein-Barr virus. Assigning TCR associations to individual alleles was difficult when HLA alleles, especially DR and DQ, strongly co-occurred. In the study, 164 TCR beta chains were listed as associated with cytomegalovirus. Presence/absence analyses assumed roughly uniform sequencing depth across donors, an assumption that may not hold. At a false discovery rate of 0.05, a later analysis linked 16,951 TCR beta sequences to specific HLA alleles. According to a later analysis, most CMV-associated TCR beta chains appeared to be HLA-restricted, and the HLA associations seemed to be driven largely by CMV exposure. In a later analysis, TCR association rates were found to vary across HLA loci, with the most associated TCRs seen for DRB1 alleles and the fewest for HLA-C alleles. In vitro tests confirmed that a few of the cytomegalovirus-associated TCR beta chains recognize cytomegalovirus antigens. V-gene and J-gene trimming of TCR beta chains was associated with a missense DCLRE1C variant in a later genetic analysis, and the association was replicated in an independent cohort. A further reported finding was that TCR beta sequences accurately predicted the HLA-A and HLA-B alleles for most subjects in the first cohort. In an earlier analysis of over 550 of the donors, most TCR beta V segments were observed in productive rearrangements about 87% or about 30% of the time, broadly matching IMGT annotations. In this cohort, only TCR beta chains were sequenced, and detectable features were limited by the absence of alpha or paired-chain data. The sequencing pipeline was judged likely to have produced a cluster of highly shared sequence variants as a technical artifact. In a later genetic analysis, fewer N-insertions in productive TCRs were reported among donors in an Asian-associated ancestry cluster than the roughly 640-donor mean. While some public TCRs were present in many individuals, most TCR sequences turned up only very rarely across donors. A later analysis found that HLA-associated TCR beta chains were more clonally expanded and had lower generation probabilities than equally common non-associated chains. Because some donors lacked HLA typing at each locus, the association tests relied only on the typed subset.

Preparation of the library involved the immunoSEQ multiplex PCR assay. For the multiplex PCR, a mixture combining 60 forward primers for TCR Vbeta segments and 13 reverse primers for TCR Jbeta segments was used. The CDR3 region of rearranged TCR beta genes was amplified from genomic DNA by a multiplex PCR assay. The Illumina HiSeq System was used to sequence the amplified TCR beta libraries as 87-base-pair reads. The authors' analysis ran thus. In a later analysis, about 80 million unique TCR beta chains were counted across the 500 to 700 repertoires, and about 9.9 million of these chains were shared by at least two donors. Raw reads were error-corrected and collapsed into unique sequences by a nearest-neighbor algorithm in which closely related sequences were merged to remove PCR and sequencing errors. V, D and J gene segments were assigned by aligning CDR3 sequences to IMGT reference sequences. For a sequence to be retained, a match of at least six nucleotides to both a V gene segment and a J gene segment was required. A rearrangement counted as productive if the CDR3 had no stop codons and remained in frame with V and J, and every other rearrangement counted as non-productive. CDR3 was defined by IMGT convention, running from the second conserved V-encoded cysteine to the conserved J-encoded phenylalanine. The earlier analysis of some 600 of the donors excluded sequences that lacked an unambiguous match to a single V gene segment. In an earlier analysis of a few hundred of the donors, V segments were called functional above 56.7% productive rearrangements and were called segregating when the between-donor standard deviation exceeded 5%. To diagnose cytomegalovirus status from the catalog of TCR beta chain sequences, a statistical classification framework was built. In a later analysis, V and J genes were assigned by comparing TCR nucleotide sequences against IMGT/GENE-DB human TR gene sequences. In a later analysis, CDR3 sequences and most-parsimonious VDJ recombination scenarios were assigned using the TCRdist pipeline. A later analysis defined each TCR beta chain by its CDR3 amino acid sequence plus V-gene family, and excluded reads lacking a unique V-gene family. A later analysis removed several hundred highly shared, low-generation-probability nucleotide sequences to deal with suspected cross-contamination and a sequencing artifact. In a later analysis, a clonal expansion index for each public chain was calculated from normalized within-repertoire ranks of inferred template counts. A later analysis computed generation probabilities with a VDJ recombination model fitted to out-of-frame rearrangements, and checked the results against IGoR. A later analysis scored TCR-TCR, TCR-HLA and TCR-CMV co-occurrence with hypergeometric tests, applying a repertoire-size bias correction to TCR pairs. To estimate false discovery rates, a later analysis permuted the HLA or CMV assignments 20 times. A later analysis grouped co-occurring TCRs with DBSCAN, adding TCRdist sequence similarity when clustering within HLA-allele-positive subsets. For co-occurrence clustering, repertoires with fewer than 30,000 or more than 120,000 public chains were excluded, along with roughly 5 repertoires with anomalous nucleotide sharing. TCRdb mirrors the immuneACCESS table, restricted to in-frame sequences. Some clones are absent from its copies; in checked studies, under half trace to an unresolved V gene, and the reason for the others is unknown. V, J and clone size are those of that table, while D and trimming were read from the DNA. The sample table gives about 79,000 clones. The top ten clonotypes cover roughly 4.8% of the sample.

The cohort consisted of 666 healthy bone marrow donors. All cohort members were sampled while nominally healthy, although unrecorded immune exposures were likely present. The donor was CMV seronegative and belonged to the group of 350 or so seronegative cohort members. A peripheral blood sample was collected from each donor, and TCR beta sequencing was performed on peripheral blood mononuclear cells. The Qiagen DNeasy Blood Extraction Kit was used to extract genomic DNA from the blood cell samples. The clonotype comes from a young man in good health and CMV-seronegative. The sequence links TRBV6-5 to TRBJ2-7; tentative D gene TRBD2, with 5 bases matching. Sequenced input: PBMCs. The nucleotide sequence is TGTGCCAGCAGTTACTCGCCGGGAACCTACGAGCAGTACTTC. It translates as CASSYSPGTYEQYF.